These 24 T cell receptor beta chains share one sample of origin, sequenced in a study of blood T cell repertoires in COVID-19. Data came from immunoSEQ multiplex PCR; TCRdb stores just in-frame clones and leaves some out. This sample has hundreds of thousands of clones, with around 86% found just once. The sequenced material came from PBMCs or T cells enriched from blood (not recorded which). The receptors were sampled from a man between 40 and 49 years old who had recovered from COVID-19.

The CDR3 DNA reads TGTGCCAGTACTGGCAAGTGGCCTTTCTTT. Translated, it gives CASTGKWPFF. The V gene is TRBV19, the J gene TRBJ1-1, with D hard to call. CDR1 and CDR2 (germline): LNHDA, SQIVND (reference sequence). Trimming removed 7 bases at V and 12 bases at J, with 12 bases between. This CDR3 spans 10 amino acids.

The CDR3 DNA is TGTGCCAGCAGTGCGAACTTTAGGACAGGGAGGCCCAGTGAAGCTTTCTTT. It translates to CASSANFRTGRPSEAFF. The V gene is TRBV6-1, the J gene TRBJ1-1; 8 bases align to TRBD1. The CDR3 is 17 residues long. In germline, CDR1 is MNHNS, CDR2 SASEGT. With V trimmed by 4 bases and J by 7 bases, 17 bases remained unmatched.

This clone showed up just once. V and J are TRBV27 and TRBJ2-3; 7 nucleotides line up with TRBD2. Losses at the gene ends were 2 bases for V and 1 base for J; bases not matched to a gene: 3. The CDR3 sequence is 15 residues long. The germline gives CDR1 MNHEY, CDR2 SMNVEV (reference sequence). Written as DNA, the CDR3 is TGTGCCAGCAGTTTAGATACTAGCGGCACAGATACGCAGTATTTT. Protein sequence: CASSLDTSGTDTQYF.

This sequence joins TRBV29-1 and TRBJ1-2; perhaps TRBD1 as D (6 bases). V lost 4 bases and J 7 bases, leaving 10 bases between the germline ends. The germline V gene has CDR1 SQVTM and CDR2 ANQGSEA. The CDR3 runs 11 residues. CDR3: CSVVQGGGYTF. The CDR3 nucleotides are TGCAGCGTTGTACAGGGTGGTGGCTACACCTTC.

The chain couples TRBV7-2 to TRBJ2-7, with D unclear. Trimming removed 3 bases from V and 4 bases from J, with 16 bases in between. CDR3 size: 15 residues. Germline V gene lookup returns CDR1 SGHTA and CDR2 FQGNSA. The CDR3 nucleotides are TGTGCCAGCAGCTTTCCAGGCACAGTCCCTTACGAGCAGTACTTC. Amino acid sequence: CASSFPGTVPYEQYF.

The CDR3 loop reads CASSLNRYEQYF. The CDR3 DNA follows: TGTGCCAGCAGTTTGAACAGGTACGAGCAGTACTTC. J is TRBJ2-7 and V is TRBV7-2; D is perhaps TRBD1 (5 bases). V dropped 6 bases and J dropped 4 bases, with 10 bases sitting between them. The CDR3 has 12 residues. CDR1 SGHTA and CDR2 FQGNSA come from the germline V gene.

The gene calls are TRBV5-6 and TRBJ1-1; D remains unclear. The CDR3 is made up of 15 amino acids. Germline values: CDR1 SGHDT, CDR2 YYEEEE. Trimming took 0 bases from V and 4 from J, leaving 13 bases between them. DNA of the CDR3: TGTGCCAGCAGCTTGGTTCAGGCTCATGGCACTGAAGCTTTCTTT. Its protein product is CASSLVQAHGTEAFF.

The chain recombines TRBV4-1 with TRBJ1-5, with TRBD1 identical over 10 bases. The germline V gene encodes CDR1 MGHRA and CDR2 YSYEKL. The trim removed 2 bases at V and 5 bases at J, leaving 3 bases unmatched. The length of the CDR3 is 15 residues. The DNA of the CDR3 is TGCGCCAGCAGCCAATCGGACAGGGGGTATCAGCCCCAGCATTTT. Translating gives CASSQSDRGYQPQHF.

The CDR3 region is CAISETLGDEKLFF. The CDR3 DNA follows: TGTGCCATATCTGAGACCCTCGGGGATGAAAAACTGTTTTTT. The chain has TRBV2 and TRBJ1-4; no definite D call. Trimming shortened V by 10 bases and J by 6 bases, and 18 bases separated the two germline ends. Germline V lookup: CDR1 SNHLY, CDR2 FYNNEI. This CDR3 contains 14 residues.

V and J are TRBV7-2 and TRBJ1-2; 10 bases agree with TRBD1. CDR1 is SGHTA and CDR2 is FQGNSA in the germline V gene. After removal of 5 bases from V and 6 bases from J, the junction contained 3 bases not matched to a gene. This CDR3 spans 13 amino acids. The CDR3 nucleotides read TGTGCCAGCAGCCTGGGGACAGGGGATGGCTACACCTTC. Protein: CASSLGTGDGYTF.

This rearrangement joins TRBV10-3 to TRBJ2-2; TRBD2 matches 13 bases. The CDR3 is made up of 16 amino acids. Germline loops: CDR1 ENHRY, CDR2 SYGVKD. After removal of 7 bases from V and 11 bases from J, the junction contained 13 bases not matched to a gene. The CDR3 sequence is CAITAGLAGVQYELFF. In DNA form, the CDR3 reads TGTGCCATCACCGCCGGACTAGCGGGAGTCCAGTACGAGCTGTTTTTT.

In its sample, this clone was seen a few times. The chain is built from TRBV19 and TRBJ1-5; D is uncertain. The CDR3 length is 14 residues. V shed 3 bases and J shed 7 bases, with 13 bases lying between them. Germline V gene sequence: CDR1 LNHDA, CDR2 SQIVND (reference sequence). DNA for the CDR3: TGTGCCAGTAGTATGGGTGCCCCCGGGCAGCCCCAGCATTTT. Translated: CASSMGAPGQPQHF.

V gene TRBV5-5 combines with J gene TRBJ2-7, with TRBD1 identical over 8 bases. Germline CDR1 SGHKS, CDR2 YYEKEE (reference sequence). The J segment lost 2 bases and the V segment lost 5 bases, leaving 3 bases of the junction unmatched. The CDR3 consists of 13 residues. The CDR3 DNA reads as TGTGCCAGCAGGCAGGGGGCAACCTACGAGCAGTACTTC. It translates to CASRQGATYEQYF.

The chain couples TRBV6-5 to TRBJ1-1, with 7 bases identical to TRBD1. Germline CDR1 MNHEY, CDR2 SVGAGI. The CDR3 runs 14 residues. Trimming at V came to 6 bases and at J to 1 base, leaving 5 bases not matched to a gene. CDR3 sequence: CASRTGKWNTEAFF. The CDR3 coding sequence is TGTGCCAGCAGGACAGGGAAATGGAACACTGAAGCTTTCTTT.

The chain recombines TRBV5-1 with TRBJ1-4, with TRBD1 as a possible D gene (6 bases). The CDR3 totals 15 residues. Trimming removed 3 bases from V and 5 bases from J, with 14 bases in between. The V gene's germline CDR1 is SGHRS and CDR2 YFSETQ. CDR3 region: CASSYGTPGNEKLFF. The CDR3 nucleotides are TGCGCCAGCAGCTATGGGACACCTGGGAATGAAAAACTGTTTTTT.

The J gene is TRBJ2-1, the V gene TRBV6-2 or TRBV6-3, with 8 bases aligning to TRBD2. Germline lookup yields CDR1 MNHEY and CDR2 SVGEGT. The CDR3 is made up of 15 amino acids. The trim removed 7 bases at V and 8 bases at J, leaving 13 bases unmatched. CDR3 in amino acids: CASTPSQRERDEQFF. CDR3 nucleotides: TGTGCCAGCACCCCCTCGCAGCGGGAGAGAGATGAGCAGTTCTTC.

The chain joins TRBV5-6 to TRBJ2-4; 8 nucleotides match TRBD1. This CDR3 region has 16 residues. CDR1 SGHDT and CDR2 YYEEEE come from the germline V gene. J gave up 5 bases and V 3 bases, and 10 bases lay outside the gene matches. This CDR3 is CASSSIWTGQENIQYF. The DNA for the CDR3 is TGTGCCAGCAGCTCGATCTGGACAGGGCAGGAAAACATTCAGTACTTC.

The V gene is TRBV21-1, the J gene TRBJ2-7; the D call TRBD1 from the table was never checked on the DNA. TRBV21-1 is recorded as a pseudogene. The CDR3 spans 14 residues. CDR3 sequence reads: CASSRGTGQNEQYF. The CDR3 DNA reads as TGTGCCAGCAGCAGGGGGACAGGGCAGAACGAGCAGTACTTC.

V is TRBV4-2 and J is TRBJ2-7, with D tentatively TRBD2 (5 bases). Germline CDR1 LGHNA, CDR2 YNFKEQ. The CDR3 is made up of 11 amino acids. Deletions cut 0 bases from V and 12 bases from J, with 9 bases between. DNA of the CDR3: TGTGCCAGCAGCCAAGATCTGACTACGTACTTC. This codes for CASSQDLTTYF.

The chain uses TRBV18 and TRBJ1-3; D not resolved. Deletions cut 3 bases from V and 1 base from J, with 10 bases between. The CDR3 extends over 15 amino acids. Germline V gene data show CDR1 as KGHSH and CDR2 as LQKENI. CDR3 in amino acids: CASSPRAISGNTIYF. CDR3 DNA sequence: TGTGCCAGCTCACCCCGCGCCATTTCTGGAAACACCATATATTTT.

V is TRBV6-5 and J is TRBJ1-2; tentatively, D is TRBD1 (6 bases). V was shortened by 5 bases and J by 3 bases, with 10 bases between the two germline ends. The CDR3 contains 13 residues. Germline CDR1 is MNHEY and CDR2 is SVGAGI. The CDR3 bases are TGTGCCAGCAGTCGGGGGGGGCACTATGGCTACACCTTC. It translates to CASSRGGHYGYTF.

The chain uses TRBV4-1 and TRBJ1-5, with D possibly TRBD1 on 5 matching bases. The V end was cut by 1 base, the J end by 7 bases, with 14 bases between. Germline V gene lookup returns CDR1 MGHRA and CDR2 YSYEKL. The CDR3 consists of 15 residues. The CDR3 coding sequence is TGCGCCAGCAGCCAAGCTGGGGCAGGGAGGCAGCCCCAGCATTTT. It is translated as CASSQAGAGRQPQHF.

CDR3 in DNA: TGTGCCAGCAGCCAATTCGCGGGAGTCTACGAGCAGTACTTC. This gives the protein CASSQFAGVYEQYF. The chain employs TRBV14 and TRBJ2-7; 7 bases are a match to TRBD2. CDR1 and CDR2 from the germline V gene are SGHDN and FVKESK. The CDR3 has 14 amino acids. V lost 2 bases to trimming and J lost 3 bases; unmatched junction nucleotides: 4.

The rearrangement links TRBV6-5 to TRBJ2-3, with TRBD2 identical over 7 bases. After removal of 7 bases from V and 3 bases from J, the junction contained 7 bases not matched to a gene. This CDR3 spans 14 amino acids. CDR1 and CDR2 from the germline V gene are MNHEY and SVGAGI. CDR3 DNA sequence: TGTGCCAGCACCGCGACGGGAGGAACAGATACGCAGTATTTT. Its protein is CASTATGGTDTQYF.